A selection of T cell receptor beta chains follows, all from one sample in a study of cytomegalovirus exposure and HLA in healthy donors. Produced via immunoSEQ multiplex PCR; TCRdb's table is partial and in-frame only. Of approximately 150,000 clones in the sample, around 85% were seen once. Sequencing used PBMCs. The receptors stem from a woman aged 25 to 39 in good health and CMV-seronegative. Each CDR3 is given with its conserved first and last residue. Fields, in order: clone size, J gene, D gene, V gene, CDR3 DNA, CDR3 protein. D genes are given only for firm matches. Size is omitted from some rows. Given values are once, few, many or a class for expanded clones.

size: -
J: TRBJ2-1
D: TRBD2
V: TRBV9
DNA: TGTGCCAGCAGCGTCCCGACTAGCGCCGAGGCCAATGAGCAGTTCTTC
CDR3: CASSVPTSAEANEQFF

size: -
J: TRBJ2-2
D: TRBD1
V: TRBV7-6
DNA: TGTGCCAGCAGTTCTACCGGGACAGGGGACACCGGGGAGCTGTTTTTT
CDR3: CASSSTGTGDTGELFF

size: -
J: TRBJ2-3
D: TRBD2
V: TRBV6-6
DNA: TGTGCCAGCAAACTAGCGGGATCTGGTACAGATACGCAGTATTTT
CDR3: CASKLAGSGTDTQYF

size: few
J: TRBJ2-3
D: TRBD2
V: TRBV28
DNA: TGTGCCAGCAGCCTCGGACTAGCGGGAGGGCGCAATACGCAGTATTTT
CDR3: CASSLGLAGGRNTQYF

size: -
J: TRBJ2-5
D: -
V: TRBV5-4
DNA: TGTGCCAGCAGCTTGGAGACAGGGAGGGAGACCCAGTACTTC
CDR3: CASSLETGRETQYF

size: -
J: TRBJ2-3
D: TRBD2
V: TRBV19
DNA: TGTGCCAGTAGTACCTCCGCATCTAGCGGGAGCACAGATACGCAGTATTTT
CDR3: CASSTSASSGSTDTQYF

size: once
J: TRBJ2-7
D: TRBD2
V: TRBV7-3
DNA: TGTGCCAGCAGCCCGAGCGGGAGCAACGAGCAGTACTTC
CDR3: CASSPSGSNEQYF

size: few
J: TRBJ2-7
D: TRBD1
V: TRBV6-1
DNA: TGTGCCAGCAGCCAAGCCGGGACAGGAGGTTACGAGCAGTACTTC
CDR3: CASSQAGTGGYEQYF

size: -
J: TRBJ2-7
D: -
V: TRBV20-1
DNA: TGCAGTCCCGGGACCTACGAGCAGTACTTC
CDR3: CSPGTYEQYF

size: -
J: TRBJ2-3
D: -
V: TRBV23-1
DNA: TGCGCCAGCAGTCAATGGCGGCAGGGGACCACAGATACGCAGTATTTT
CDR3: CASSQWRQGTTDTQYF

size: once
J: TRBJ1-2
D: -
V: TRBV7-6
DNA: TGTGCCAGCAGCTTAGGGGGCGTCTACTATGGCTACACCTTC
CDR3: CASSLGGVYYGYTF

size: -
J: TRBJ2-7
D: TRBD1
V: TRBV5-1
DNA: TGCGCCAGCAGCCCCCGGGACAGACCCTACGAGCAGTACTTC
CDR3: CASSPRDRPYEQYF

size: -
J: TRBJ2-3
D: TRBD1
V: TRBV7-8
DNA: TGTGCCAGCAGCTCCGACAGGGTAGGCACAGATACGCAGTATTTT
CDR3: CASSSDRVGTDTQYF

size: -
J: TRBJ2-7
D: TRBD1
V: TRBV7-8
DNA: TGTGCCAGCAGCAGAATCAGGGGGTTCGAGCAGTACTTC
CDR3: CASSRIRGFEQYF

size: -
J: TRBJ2-1
D: -
V: TRBV11-2
DNA: TGTGCCAGCAGCTTAGATTCACAGCGGAGCTCCTACAATGAGCAGTTCTTC
CDR3: CASSLDSQRSSYNEQFF

size: -
J: TRBJ1-1
D: TRBD1
V: TRBV18
DNA: TGTGCCAGCTCACCACCCGGGACAGGGGGTATGAACACTGAAGCTTTCTTT
CDR3: CASSPPGTGGMNTEAFF

size: few
J: TRBJ2-2
D: -
V: TRBV6-1
DNA: TGTGCCAGCATTCGGGGGAACACCGGGGAGCTGTTTTTT
CDR3: CASIRGNTGELFF

size: once
J: TRBJ1-6
D: -
V: TRBV7-2
DNA: TGTGCCAGCAGCTTGGACGGGGATTCACCCCTCCACTTT
CDR3: CASSLDGDSPLHF

size: -
J: TRBJ1-1
D: -
V: TRBV27
DNA: TGTGCCAGCAGTTTATTGGCGGAGTGGAGCACTGAAGCTTTCTTT
CDR3: CASSLLAEWSTEAFF

size: -
J: TRBJ2-5
D: TRBD2
V: TRBV7-9
DNA: TGTGCCAGCAGCCCGTTCGTAGCGGGAGGGATCGTAGAGACCCAGTACTTC
CDR3: CASSPFVAGGIVETQYF

size: -
J: TRBJ1-2
D: TRBD1
V: TRBV2
DNA: TGTGCCAGCAGCAGGACAGGGGGCAACTATGGCTACACCTTC
CDR3: CASSRTGGNYGYTF

size: -
J: TRBJ1-2
D: -
V: TRBV6-1
DNA: TGTGCCAGCAAAGAGAGTGGCAGCGGCGACTATGGCTACACCTTC
CDR3: CASKESGSGDYGYTF

size: -
J: TRBJ2-2
D: TRBD1
V: TRBV4-1
DNA: TGCGCCAGCAGGACAGGGTCCGGGGAGCTGTTTTTT
CDR3: CASRTGSGELFF

size: -
J: TRBJ1-2
D: TRBD1
V: TRBV10-3
DNA: TGTGCCATCAGTGAGTCGAGGGAAGGGGGCGTACATGGCTACACCTTC
CDR3: CAISESREGGVHGYTF

size: -
J: TRBJ2-2
D: TRBD1
V: TRBV7-3
DNA: TGTGCCAGCAGCCCGGGACAGGGTCTAGGAACCGGGGAGCTGTTTTTT
CDR3: CASSPGQGLGTGELFF

size: -
J: TRBJ2-3
D: TRBD2
V: TRBV28
DNA: TGTGCCAGCACCCGGGAGGGCCGCCGAGATACGCAGTATTTT
CDR3: CASTREGRRDTQYF

size: once
J: TRBJ2-2
D: TRBD1
V: TRBV6-5
DNA: TGTGCCACCAAGGGTAGGGGGCCCCCCGGGGAGCTGTTTTTT
CDR3: CATKGRGPPGELFF

size: -
J: TRBJ2-5
D: TRBD1
V: TRBV12-5
DNA: TGTGCTAGTGGTTTGGATACCGGACCCGGGACAGGGGGTAGAGAGACCCAGTACTTC
CDR3: CASGLDTGPGTGGRETQYF

size: -
J: TRBJ2-7
D: TRBD2
V: TRBV7-9
DNA: TGTGCCAGCAGCTTAGGTCTGACTAGCGGGAACCAGGACGAGCAGTACTTC
CDR3: CASSLGLTSGNQDEQYF

size: -
J: TRBJ2-1
D: -
V: TRBV9
DNA: TGTGCCAGCAGCGTCATCGGGGGGCAGCAGTTCTTC
CDR3: CASSVIGGQQFF

size: -
J: TRBJ2-1
D: -
V: TRBV6-4
DNA: TGTGCCAGCAGTGACCCTTCCTGTCGGGTCTACAATGAGCAGTTCTTC
CDR3: CASSDPSCRVYNEQFF

size: few
J: TRBJ2-7
D: TRBD1
V: TRBV6-1
DNA: TGTGCCAGCAGGACAGGGGTTTCTTCCTACGAGCAGTACTTC
CDR3: CASRTGVSSYEQYF

size: -
J: TRBJ2-7
D: TRBD1
V: TRBV29-1
DNA: TGCAGCGTTGGGGGACAGGGATACTCCTACGAGCAGTACTTC
CDR3: CSVGGQGYSYEQYF

size: -
J: TRBJ1-1
D: -
V: TRBV18
DNA: TGTGCCAGCTCACCGCCGGGGGTGGGGCCCACTGAAGCTTTCTTT
CDR3: CASSPPGVGPTEAFF

size: -
J: TRBJ2-7
D: TRBD1
V: TRBV27
DNA: TGTGCCAGCGGGTGGACAGGGAGAGGGCAGTACTTC
CDR3: CASGWTGRGQYF

size: -
J: TRBJ2-5
D: TRBD2
V: TRBV7-7
DNA: TGTGCCAGCAGCTTAAGCAAGCGGGGGGGAGAGACCCAGTACTTC
CDR3: CASSLSKRGGETQYF

size: once
J: TRBJ1-6
D: -
V: TRBV7-3
DNA: TGTTCCAGCAGCTTAAACGGGGGAACTAATTCACCCCTCCACTTT
CDR3: CSSSLNGGTNSPLHF

size: -
J: TRBJ2-3
D: -
V: TRBV6-1
DNA: TGTGCCAGCTCCAGATCCCTGAGCACAGATACGCAGTATTTT
CDR3: CASSRSLSTDTQYF